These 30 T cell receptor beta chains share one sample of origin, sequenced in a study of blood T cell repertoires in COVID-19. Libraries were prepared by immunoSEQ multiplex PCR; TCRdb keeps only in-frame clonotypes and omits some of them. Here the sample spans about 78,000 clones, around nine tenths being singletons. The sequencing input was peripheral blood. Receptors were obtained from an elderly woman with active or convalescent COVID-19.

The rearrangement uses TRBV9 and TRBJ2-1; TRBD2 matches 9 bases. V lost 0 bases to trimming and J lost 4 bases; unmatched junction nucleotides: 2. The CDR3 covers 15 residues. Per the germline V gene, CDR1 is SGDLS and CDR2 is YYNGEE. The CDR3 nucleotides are TGTGCCAGCAGCGTAGAAGCGGGGGGTTACAATGAGCAGTTCTTC. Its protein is CASSVEAGGYNEQFF.

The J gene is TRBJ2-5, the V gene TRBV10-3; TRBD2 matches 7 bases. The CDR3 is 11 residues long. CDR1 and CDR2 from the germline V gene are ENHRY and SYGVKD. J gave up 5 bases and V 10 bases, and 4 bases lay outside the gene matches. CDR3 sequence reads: CATRREETQYF. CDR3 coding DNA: TGTGCCACAAGGCGGGAGGAGACCCAGTACTTC.

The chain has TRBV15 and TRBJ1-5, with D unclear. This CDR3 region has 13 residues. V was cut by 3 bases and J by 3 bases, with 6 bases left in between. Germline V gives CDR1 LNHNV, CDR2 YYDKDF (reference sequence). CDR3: CATSRSANQPQHF. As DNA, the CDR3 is TGTGCCACCAGCAGGAGTGCCAATCAGCCCCAGCATTTT.

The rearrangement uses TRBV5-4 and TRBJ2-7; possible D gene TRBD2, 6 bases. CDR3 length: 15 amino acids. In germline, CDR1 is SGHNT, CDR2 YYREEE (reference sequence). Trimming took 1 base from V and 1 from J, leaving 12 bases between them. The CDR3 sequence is CASSLLGRTSYEQYF. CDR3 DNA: TGTGCCAGCAGCTTGTTGGGGAGGACATCCTACGAGCAGTACTTC.

This CDR3 is CASSQDRRGYEQYF. CDR3 in DNA: TGCGCCAGCAGCCAAGACCGAAGGGGTTACGAGCAGTACTTC. This chain joins TRBV4-3 and TRBJ2-7; maybe TRBD1 (5 bases). The length of the CDR3 is 14 residues. Germline CDR1 and CDR2: LGHNA and YSLEER. Trimming stripped 0 bases from V and 4 bases from J, with 10 bases between.

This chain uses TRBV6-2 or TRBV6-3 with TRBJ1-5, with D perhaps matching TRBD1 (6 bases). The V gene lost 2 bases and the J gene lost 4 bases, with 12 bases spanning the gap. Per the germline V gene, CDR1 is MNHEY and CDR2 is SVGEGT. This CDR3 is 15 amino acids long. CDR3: CASSYRGGANQPQHF. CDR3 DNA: TGTGCCAGCAGTTACCGCGGGGGCGCGAATCAGCCCCAGCATTTT.

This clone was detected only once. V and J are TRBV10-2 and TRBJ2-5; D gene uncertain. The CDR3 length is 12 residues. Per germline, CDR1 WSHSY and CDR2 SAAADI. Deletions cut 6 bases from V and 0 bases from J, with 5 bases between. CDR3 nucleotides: TGCGCCAGCAGACAGAACCAAGAGACCCAGTACTTC. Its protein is CASRQNQETQYF.

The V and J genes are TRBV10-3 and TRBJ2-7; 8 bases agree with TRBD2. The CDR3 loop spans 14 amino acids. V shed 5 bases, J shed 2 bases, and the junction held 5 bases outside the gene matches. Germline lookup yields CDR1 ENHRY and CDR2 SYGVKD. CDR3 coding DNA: TGTGCCATCAGTACTAGCGGCGGCCCCTACGAGCAGTACTTC. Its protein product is CAISTSGGPYEQYF.

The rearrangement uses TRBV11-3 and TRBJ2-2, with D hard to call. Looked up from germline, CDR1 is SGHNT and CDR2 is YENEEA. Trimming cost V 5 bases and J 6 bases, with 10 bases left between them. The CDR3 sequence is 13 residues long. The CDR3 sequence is CASSPHRAGELFF. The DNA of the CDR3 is TGTGCCAGCAGCCCCCACCGGGCCGGGGAGCTGTTTTTT. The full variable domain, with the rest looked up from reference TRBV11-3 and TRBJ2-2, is EAGVVQSPRYKIIEKKQPVAFWCNPISGHNTLYWYLQNLGQGPELLIRYENEEAVDDSQLPKDRFSAERLKGVDSTLKIQPAELGDSAVYLCASSPHRAGELFFGEGSRLTVL.

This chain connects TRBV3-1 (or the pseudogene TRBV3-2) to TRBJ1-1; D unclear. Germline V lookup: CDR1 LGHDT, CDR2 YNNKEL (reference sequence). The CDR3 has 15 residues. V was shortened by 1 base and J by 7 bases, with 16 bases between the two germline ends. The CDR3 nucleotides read TGTGCCAGCAGCCAAGGGATCGGAAGGAGTCGTGAAGCTTTCTTT. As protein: CASSQGIGRSREAFF.

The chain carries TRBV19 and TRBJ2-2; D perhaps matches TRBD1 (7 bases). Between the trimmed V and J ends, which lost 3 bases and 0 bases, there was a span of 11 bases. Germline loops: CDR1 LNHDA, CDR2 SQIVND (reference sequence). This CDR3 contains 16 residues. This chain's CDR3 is CASSIPRGANTGELFF. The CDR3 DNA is TGTGCCAGTAGTATCCCCAGGGGGGCGAACACCGGGGAGCTGTTTTTT.

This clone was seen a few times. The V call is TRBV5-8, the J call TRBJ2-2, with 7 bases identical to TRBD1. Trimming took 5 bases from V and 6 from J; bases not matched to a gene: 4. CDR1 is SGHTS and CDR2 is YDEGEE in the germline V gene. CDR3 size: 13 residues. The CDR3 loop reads CASRFGTAGELFF. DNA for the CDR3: TGTGCCAGCAGGTTTGGGACAGCCGGGGAGCTGTTTTTT.

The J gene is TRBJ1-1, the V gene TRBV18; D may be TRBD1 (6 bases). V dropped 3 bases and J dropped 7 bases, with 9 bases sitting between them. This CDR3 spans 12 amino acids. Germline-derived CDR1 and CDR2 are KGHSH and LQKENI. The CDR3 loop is CASSPRGIEAFF. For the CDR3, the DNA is TGTGCCAGCTCACCCAGGGGTATTGAAGCTTTCTTT.

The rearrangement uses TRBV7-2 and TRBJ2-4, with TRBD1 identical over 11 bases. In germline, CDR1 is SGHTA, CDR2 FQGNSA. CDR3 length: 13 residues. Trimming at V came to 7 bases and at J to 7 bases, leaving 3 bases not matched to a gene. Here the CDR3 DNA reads TGTGCCAGCACCTGGACAGGGGGCAACATTCAGTACTTC. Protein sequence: CASTWTGGNIQYF.

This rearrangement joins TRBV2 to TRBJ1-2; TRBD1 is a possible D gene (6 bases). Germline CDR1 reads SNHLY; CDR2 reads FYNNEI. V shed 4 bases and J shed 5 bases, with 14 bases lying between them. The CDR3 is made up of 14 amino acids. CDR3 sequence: CASSGIQGTYGYTF. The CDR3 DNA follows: TGTGCCAGCAGTGGTATACAGGGCACTTATGGCTACACCTTC.

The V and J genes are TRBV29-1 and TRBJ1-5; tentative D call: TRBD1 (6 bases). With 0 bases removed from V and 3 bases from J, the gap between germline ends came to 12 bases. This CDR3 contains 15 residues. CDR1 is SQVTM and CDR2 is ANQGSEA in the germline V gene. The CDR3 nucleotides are TGCAGCGTTGAAGATGGCTGGGGGCCCAATCAGCCCCAGCATTTT. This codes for CSVEDGWGPNQPQHF.

For the CDR3, the DNA is TGCGCCAGCAGTCATGTCACTAGCACAGATACGCAGTATTTT. Its translation is CASSHVTSTDTQYF. This chain links TRBV23-1 with TRBJ2-3; D gene uncertain. TRBV23-1 is an ORF, and what it does is uncertain. The CDR3 length is 14 residues. Trimming stripped 3 bases from V and 0 bases from J, with 7 bases between.

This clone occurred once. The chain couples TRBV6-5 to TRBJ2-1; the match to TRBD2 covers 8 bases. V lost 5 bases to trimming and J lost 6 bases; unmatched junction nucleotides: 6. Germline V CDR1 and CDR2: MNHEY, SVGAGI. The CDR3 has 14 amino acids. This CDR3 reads CASSKGLGSNEQFF. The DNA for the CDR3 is TGTGCCAGCAGTAAGGGACTAGGGAGCAATGAGCAGTTCTTC.

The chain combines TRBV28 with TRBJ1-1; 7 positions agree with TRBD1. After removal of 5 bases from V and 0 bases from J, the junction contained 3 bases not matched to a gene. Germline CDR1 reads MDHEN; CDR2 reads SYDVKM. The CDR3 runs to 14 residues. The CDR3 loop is CASSGGGVNTEAFF. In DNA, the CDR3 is TGTGCCAGCAGTGGAGGGGGCGTGAACACTGAAGCTTTCTTT.

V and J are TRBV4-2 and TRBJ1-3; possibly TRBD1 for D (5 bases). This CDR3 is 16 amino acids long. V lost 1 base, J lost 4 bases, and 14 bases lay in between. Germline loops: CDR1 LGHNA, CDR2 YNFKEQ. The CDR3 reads CASSQVTRDSGNTIYF. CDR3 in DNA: TGTGCCAGCAGCCAAGTCACCAGGGACTCGGGAAACACCATATATTTT.

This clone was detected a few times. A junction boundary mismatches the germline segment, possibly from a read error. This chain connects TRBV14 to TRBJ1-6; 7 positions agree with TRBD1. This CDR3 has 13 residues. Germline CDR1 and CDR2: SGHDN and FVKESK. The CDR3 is CASSLNPGTAHYF. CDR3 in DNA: TGTGCCAGCAGCCTCAATCCGGGGACAGCCCACTACTTT.

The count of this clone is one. DNA of the CDR3: TGTGCCACCAGTGATCTAAGACAGGGTTCCTACAATGAGCAGTTCTTC. Translating it yields CATSDLRQGSYNEQFF. The chain combines TRBV24-1 with TRBJ2-1; 7 bases are shared with TRBD1. This CDR3 spans 16 amino acids. The trim removed 3 bases at V and 1 base at J, leaving 5 bases unmatched. Germline CDR1 and CDR2: KGHDR and SFDVKD.

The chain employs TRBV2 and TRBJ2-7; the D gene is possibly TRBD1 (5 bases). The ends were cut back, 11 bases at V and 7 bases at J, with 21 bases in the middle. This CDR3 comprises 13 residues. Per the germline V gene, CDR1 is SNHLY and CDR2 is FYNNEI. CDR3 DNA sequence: TGTGCCTCTTGCTTAGGGGCCCCTAGAGAGCAGTACTTC. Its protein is CASCLGAPREQYF.

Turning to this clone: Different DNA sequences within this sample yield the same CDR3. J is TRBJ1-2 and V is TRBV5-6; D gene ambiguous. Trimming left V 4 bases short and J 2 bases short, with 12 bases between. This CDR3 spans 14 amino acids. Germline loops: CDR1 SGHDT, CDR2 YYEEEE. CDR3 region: CASSPGDRNYGYTF. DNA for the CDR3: TGTGCCAGCAGCCCCGGAGACCGAAACTATGGCTACACCTTC.

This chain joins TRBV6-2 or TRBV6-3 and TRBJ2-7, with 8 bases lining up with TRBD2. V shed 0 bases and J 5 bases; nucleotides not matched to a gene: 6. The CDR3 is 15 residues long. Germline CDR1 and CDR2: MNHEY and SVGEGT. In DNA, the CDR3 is TGTGCCAGCAGTTACTCTCCGGGAGGGCCAAACGAGCAGTACTTC. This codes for CASSYSPGGPNEQYF.

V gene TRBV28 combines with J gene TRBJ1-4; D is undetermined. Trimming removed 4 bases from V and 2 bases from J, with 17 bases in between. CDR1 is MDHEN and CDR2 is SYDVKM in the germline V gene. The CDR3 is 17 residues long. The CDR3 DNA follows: TGTGCCAGCAGTTCTCCCATAGCCTACCCCACTAATGAAAAACTGTTTTTT. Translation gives CASSSPIAYPTNEKLFF.

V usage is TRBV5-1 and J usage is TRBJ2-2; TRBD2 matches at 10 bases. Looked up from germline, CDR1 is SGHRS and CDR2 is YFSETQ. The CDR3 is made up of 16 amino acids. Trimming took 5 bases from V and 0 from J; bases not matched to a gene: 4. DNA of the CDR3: TGCGCCAGCAGTGCCGGGACTAGCGCGAACACCGGGGAGCTGTTTTTT. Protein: CASSAGTSANTGELFF.

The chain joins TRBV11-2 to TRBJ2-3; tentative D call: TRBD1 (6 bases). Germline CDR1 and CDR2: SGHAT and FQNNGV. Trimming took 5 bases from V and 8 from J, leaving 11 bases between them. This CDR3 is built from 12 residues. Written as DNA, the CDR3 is TGTGCCAGCAGCCAGAGGGACACTACGCAGTATTTT. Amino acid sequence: CASSQRDTTQYF.

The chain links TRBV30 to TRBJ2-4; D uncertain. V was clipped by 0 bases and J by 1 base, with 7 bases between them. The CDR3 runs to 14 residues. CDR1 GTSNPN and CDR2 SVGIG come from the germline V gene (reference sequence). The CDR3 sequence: CAWSVVGAKNIQYF. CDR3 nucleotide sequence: TGTGCCTGGAGTGTAGTCGGGGCCAAAAACATTCAGTACTTC.

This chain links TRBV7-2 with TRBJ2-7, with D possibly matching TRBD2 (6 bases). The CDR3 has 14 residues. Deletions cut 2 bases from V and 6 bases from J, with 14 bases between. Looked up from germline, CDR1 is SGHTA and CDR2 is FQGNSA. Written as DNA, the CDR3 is TGTGCCAGCAGCTTAACCGGGGGTACCGGCGAGCAGTACTTC. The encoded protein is CASSLTGGTGEQYF.